The 14 T cell receptor beta chains presented below share a single source sample, sequenced in a study of vaccination effects on CD4 cells after COVID-19. Their recognized antigens are unknown. TCRdb keeps only in-frame clones here, not all; method: immunoSEQ multiplex PCR. This table has 35,000 to 55,000 clones, 72% appearing once. The culture ran for around nine days, and then CD4+ T cells were isolated. All study participants received two doses of BNT162b2 or mRNA-1273 vaccine. The sequencing here drew on CD4+ T cells from PBMCs cultured without peptide, taken after COVID-19 vaccination. The receptors were gathered from a human donor who received a COVID-19 vaccine.

The chain couples TRBV21-1 to TRBJ1-1. TRBV21-1 constitutes a pseudogene. The CDR3 is 14 amino acids. In DNA form, the CDR3 reads TGTGCCAGCAGCAAAGTGGCCCACAGAGGGGAAGCTTTCTTT. Amino acids: CASSKVAHRGEAFF.

The rearrangement uses TRBV7-2 and TRBJ2-3, with 7 positions matching TRBD1. Trimming at V came to 1 base and at J to 5 bases, leaving 3 bases not matched to a gene. This CDR3 has 14 residues. Germline CDR1 and CDR2: SGHTA and FQGNSA. The chain's CDR3 is CASSLVGGIDTQYF. For the CDR3, the DNA is TGTGCCAGCAGCTTAGTAGGGGGCATAGATACGCAGTATTTT.

This chain uses TRBV18 with TRBJ1-2; 8 bases are shared with TRBD1. V was clipped by 3 bases and J by 4 bases; unmatched bases: 7. Germline-derived CDR1 and CDR2 are KGHSH and LQKENI. This CDR3 is 15 amino acids long. The CDR3 protein is CASSPGQEGGYGYTF. CDR3 coding DNA: TGTGCCAGCTCACCGGGACAGGAGGGGGGCTATGGCTACACCTTC.

This clone was picked up a small number of times. This rearrangement joins TRBV13 to TRBJ2-7; tentatively, D is TRBD1 (5 bases). Trimming cost V 5 bases and J 3 bases, with 11 bases left between them. Per the germline V gene, CDR1 is PRHDT and CDR2 is FYEKMQ (reference sequence). The CDR3 length is 13 residues. The CDR3 DNA follows: TGTGCCAGCAGCCTTACGACAGACTACGAGCAGTACTTC. Protein sequence: CASSLTTDYEQYF.

This clone was counted between two and nine times. The chain links TRBV4-1 to TRBJ1-5; 7 bases agree with TRBD1. After removal of 0 bases from V and 3 bases from J, the junction contained 2 bases not matched to a gene. The CDR3 sequence is 15 residues long. CDR1 and CDR2 (germline): MGHRA, YSYEKL. The CDR3 loop is CASSQEGTVNQPQHF. CDR3 in DNA: TGCGCCAGCAGCCAAGAGGGGACAGTCAATCAGCCCCAGCATTTT.

The chain couples TRBV5-8 to TRBJ1-2; TRBD1 matches at 8 bases. The CDR3 runs to 15 residues. The germline V gene has CDR1 SGHTS and CDR2 YDEGEE. V dropped 2 bases and J dropped 0; count of bases not matched to a gene: 3. CDR3 sequence: CASSFGDRPNYGYTF. In DNA form, the CDR3 reads TGTGCCAGCAGCTTTGGGGACAGGCCTAACTATGGCTACACCTTC.

The chain uses TRBV5-8 and TRBJ2-1; 10 bases are shared with TRBD2. The germline gives CDR1 SGHTS, CDR2 YDEGEE. V shed 2 bases, J shed 7 bases, and the junction held 6 bases outside the gene matches. The CDR3 sequence is 15 residues long. The CDR3 reads CASSLRSGRVNEQFF. The CDR3 coding sequence is TGTGCCAGCAGCTTAAGGAGCGGGAGGGTTAATGAGCAGTTCTTC. Combining the CDR3 with reference TRBV5-8 and TRBJ2-1 gives the whole variable domain EAGVTQSPTHLIKTRGQQATLRCSPISGHTSVYWYQQALGLGLQFLLWYDEGEERNRGNFPPRFSGRQFPNYSSELNVNALELEDSALYLCASSLRSGRVNEQFFGPGTRLTVL.

The rearrangement links TRBV6-5 to TRBJ1-1, with unresolved D. Germline loops: CDR1 MNHEY, CDR2 SVGAGI. This CDR3 contains 11 residues. V lost 2 bases and J lost 6, with 4 bases in between. CDR3 loop: CASSYLSEAFF. DNA for the CDR3: TGTGCCAGCAGTTACCTATCTGAAGCTTTCTTT.

The chain joins TRBV6-6 to TRBJ2-7; TRBD2 might be the D (7 bases). Trimming pared 2 bases from V and 4 bases from J, leaving 12 bases between. From germline, CDR1 is MNHNY and CDR2 SVGAGI (reference sequence). The CDR3 has 14 residues. The CDR3 loop reads CASSYGGAVYEQYF. The CDR3 DNA reads TGTGCCAGCAGTTACGGGGGGGCAGTTTACGAGCAGTACTTC.

The genes are TRBV30 and TRBJ1-6; D unclear. The V and J ends lost 1 base and 2 bases respectively, with 15 bases between them. In germline, CDR1 is GTSNPN, CDR2 SVGIG (reference sequence). CDR3 length equals 17 residues. Here the CDR3 reads CAWSDSDGGAYNSPLHF. The CDR3 DNA reads TGTGCCTGGAGTGACTCGGATGGAGGAGCCTATAATTCACCCCTCCACTTT.

The chain is built from TRBV19 and TRBJ1-2, with a tentative D call TRBD1 (6 bases). V was trimmed by 6 bases and J by 8 bases, leaving 22 bases between them. The CDR3 sequence is 15 residues long. The V gene's germline CDR1 is LNHDA and CDR2 SQIVND (reference sequence). The CDR3 region has the DNA TGTGCCAGTAGGACGAGGGGGACCCATCTCGCCGGCTACACCTTC. Amino acids: CASRTRGTHLAGYTF.

The chain couples TRBV5-1 to TRBJ2-7, with D perhaps matching TRBD1 (6 bases). The germline gives CDR1 SGHRS, CDR2 YFSETQ. This CDR3 has 15 amino acids. Deletions cut 4 bases from V and 2 bases from J, with 16 bases between. The CDR3 region has the DNA TGCGCCAGCAGCCCGGCAGGGGACGGCACCTACGAGCAGTACTTC. Translating gives CASSPAGDGTYEQYF.

The chain combines TRBV5-4 with TRBJ2-7; 11 bases are shared with TRBD2. J gave up 3 bases and V 5 bases, and 4 bases lay outside the gene matches. CDR1 is SGHNT, CDR2 YYREEE, per germline (reference sequence). The CDR3 runs to 14 residues. CDR3 nucleotide sequence: TGTGCCAGCAGATTAGCGGGAGGGAACTACGAGCAGTACTTC. Encoded protein: CASRLAGGNYEQYF.

This clone was counted between two and nine times. The rearrangement links TRBV5-1 to TRBJ2-1; 7 nucleotides align to TRBD2. Germline CDR1 reads SGHRS; CDR2 reads YFSETQ. CDR3 size: 15 residues. V shed 3 bases and J 5 bases; nucleotides not matched to a gene: 8. The CDR3 here is CASSSIASGHNEQFF. CDR3 in DNA: TGCGCCAGCAGCTCTATCGCTAGCGGTCACAATGAGCAGTTCTTC.